These 2 T cell receptor beta chains originate from one sample sequenced in a study of tumor and adjacent non-tumor tissue in lung cancer. The template was RNA from unsorted bulk tissue. Distant lung tissue was collected more than 3 cm away from the tumor edge. Three rounds of nested PCR, following a modified ARM-PCR protocol, produced the TCRbeta library. TCRdb independently ran MiXCR on the multiplex PCR reads; one entry per CDR3 protein. The sample records 80,000 to 100,000 distinct CDR3 sequences, 75% to 90% being singletons. The sequenced material came from distant non-tumor lung tissue. All receptors derive from a man in his 60s with small cell lung cancer.

Notes on this clonotype: A clone one base away is much larger, so this may be a read error. V usage is TRBV5-6 and J usage is TRBJ1-3; D is undetermined. The CDR3 is 15 amino acids. The V gene's germline CDR1 is SGHDT and CDR2 YYEEEE. CDR3 nucleotide sequence: TGTGCCAGCAACTTGATGGGGAATACTGGAAACACCATATATTTT. This sequence encodes CASNLMGNTGNTIYF.

Worth noting for this clonotype: This may stem from a read error, because a much larger clone lies one nucleotide away. This chain joins TRBV12-3 or TRBV12-4 and TRBJ2-4, with D possibly being TRBD2 (6 bases). CDR3 length equals 14 residues. CDR3 protein: CVSRDSGAKNIQYF. CDR3 bases: TGTGTCAGCAGGGATAGCGGAGCCAAAAACATTCAGTACTTC.